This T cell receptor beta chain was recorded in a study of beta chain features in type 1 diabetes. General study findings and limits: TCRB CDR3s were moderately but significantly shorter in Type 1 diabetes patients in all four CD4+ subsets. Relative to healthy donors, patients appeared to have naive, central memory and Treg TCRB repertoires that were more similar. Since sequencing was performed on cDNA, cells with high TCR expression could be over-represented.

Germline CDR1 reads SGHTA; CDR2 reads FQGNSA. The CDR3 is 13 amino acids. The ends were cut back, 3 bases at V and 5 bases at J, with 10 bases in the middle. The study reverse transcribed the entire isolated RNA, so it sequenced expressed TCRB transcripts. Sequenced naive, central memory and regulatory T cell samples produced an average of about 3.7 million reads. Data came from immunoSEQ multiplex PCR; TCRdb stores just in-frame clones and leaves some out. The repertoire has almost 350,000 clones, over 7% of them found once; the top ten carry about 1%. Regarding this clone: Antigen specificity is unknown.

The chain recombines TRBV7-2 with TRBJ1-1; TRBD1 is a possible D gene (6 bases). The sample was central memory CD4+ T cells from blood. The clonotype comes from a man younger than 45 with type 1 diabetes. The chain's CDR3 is CASSFGGRTEAFF. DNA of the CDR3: TGTGCCAGCAGCTTCGGGGGGCGTACTGAAGCTTTCTTT.